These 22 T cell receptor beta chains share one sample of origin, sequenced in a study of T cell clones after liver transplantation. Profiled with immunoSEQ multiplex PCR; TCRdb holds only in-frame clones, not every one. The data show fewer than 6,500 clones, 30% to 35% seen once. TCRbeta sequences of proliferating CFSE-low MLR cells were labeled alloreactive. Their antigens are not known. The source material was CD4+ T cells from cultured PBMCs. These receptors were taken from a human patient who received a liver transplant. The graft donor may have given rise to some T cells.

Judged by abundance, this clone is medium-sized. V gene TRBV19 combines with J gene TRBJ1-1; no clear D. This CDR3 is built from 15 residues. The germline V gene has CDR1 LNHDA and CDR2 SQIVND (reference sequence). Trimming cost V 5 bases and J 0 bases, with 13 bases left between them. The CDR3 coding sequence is TGTGCCAGTAGTGGGAACAGAGCCATGAACACTGAAGCTTTCTTT. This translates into CASSGNRAMNTEAFF.

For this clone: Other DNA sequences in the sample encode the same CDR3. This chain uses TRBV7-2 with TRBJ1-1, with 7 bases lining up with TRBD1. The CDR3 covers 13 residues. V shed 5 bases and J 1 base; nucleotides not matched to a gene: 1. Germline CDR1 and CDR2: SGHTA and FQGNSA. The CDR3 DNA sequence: TGTGCCAGCAGCCGGGACAGGAACACTGAAGCTTTCTTT. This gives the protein CASSRDRNTEAFF.

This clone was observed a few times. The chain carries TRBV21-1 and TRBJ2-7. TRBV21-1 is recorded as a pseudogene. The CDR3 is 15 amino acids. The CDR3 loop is CASSSYRDAEGEQYF. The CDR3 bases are TGTGCCAGCAGCTCGTACCGGGACGCCGAGGGGGAGCAGTACTTC.

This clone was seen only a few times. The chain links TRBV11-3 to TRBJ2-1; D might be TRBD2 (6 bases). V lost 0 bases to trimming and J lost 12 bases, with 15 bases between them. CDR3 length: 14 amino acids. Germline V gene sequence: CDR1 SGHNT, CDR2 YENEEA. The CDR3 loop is CASSLETGVSMQFF. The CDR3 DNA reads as TGTGCCAGCAGCTTAGAAACGGGAGTATCGATGCAGTTCTTC.

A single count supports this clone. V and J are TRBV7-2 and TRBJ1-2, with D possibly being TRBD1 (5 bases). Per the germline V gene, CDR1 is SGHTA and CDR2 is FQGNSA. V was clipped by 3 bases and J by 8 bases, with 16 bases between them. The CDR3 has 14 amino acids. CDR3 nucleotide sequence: TGTGCCAGCAGCTTCCGGGCGCGGGGGACGGGCTACACCTTC. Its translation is CASSFRARGTGYTF.

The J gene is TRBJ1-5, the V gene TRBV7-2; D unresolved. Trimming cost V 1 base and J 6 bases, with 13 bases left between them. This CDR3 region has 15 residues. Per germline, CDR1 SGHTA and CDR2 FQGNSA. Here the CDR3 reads CASSLGSGPGQPQHF. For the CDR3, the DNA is TGTGCCAGCAGCTTAGGGTCAGGCCCCGGTCAGCCCCAGCATTTT.

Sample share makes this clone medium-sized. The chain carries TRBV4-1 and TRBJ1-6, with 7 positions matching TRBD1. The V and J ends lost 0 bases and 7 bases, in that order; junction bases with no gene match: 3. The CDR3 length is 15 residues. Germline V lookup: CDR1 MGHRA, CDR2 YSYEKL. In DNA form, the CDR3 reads TGCGCCAGCAGCCAAGAAGGGGACAGAAATTCACCCCTCCACTTT. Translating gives CASSQEGDRNSPLHF.

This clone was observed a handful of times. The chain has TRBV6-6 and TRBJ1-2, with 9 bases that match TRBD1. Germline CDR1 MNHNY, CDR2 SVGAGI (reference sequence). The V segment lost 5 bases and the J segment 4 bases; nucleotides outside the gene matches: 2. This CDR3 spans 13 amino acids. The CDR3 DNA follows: TGTGCCAGCAGTCGGGACAGGGTCTATGGCTACACCTTC. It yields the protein CASSRDRVYGYTF.

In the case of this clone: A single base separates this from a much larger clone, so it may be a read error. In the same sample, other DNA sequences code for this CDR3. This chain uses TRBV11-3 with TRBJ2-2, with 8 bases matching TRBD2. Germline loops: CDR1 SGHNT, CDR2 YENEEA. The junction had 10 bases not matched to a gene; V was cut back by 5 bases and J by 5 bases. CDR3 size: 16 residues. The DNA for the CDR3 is TGTGCCAGCAGCCGAGGGGCCGGGGGGGGTACCGGGGAGCTGTTTTTT. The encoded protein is CASSRGAGGGTGELFF.

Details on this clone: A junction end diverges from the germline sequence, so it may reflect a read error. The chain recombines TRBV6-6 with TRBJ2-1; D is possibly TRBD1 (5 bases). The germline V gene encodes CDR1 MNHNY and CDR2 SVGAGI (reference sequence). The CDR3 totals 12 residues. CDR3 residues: CASSYGQSLGLF. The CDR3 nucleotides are TGTGCCAGCAGTTACGGGCAGAGCCTGGGGCTCTTC.

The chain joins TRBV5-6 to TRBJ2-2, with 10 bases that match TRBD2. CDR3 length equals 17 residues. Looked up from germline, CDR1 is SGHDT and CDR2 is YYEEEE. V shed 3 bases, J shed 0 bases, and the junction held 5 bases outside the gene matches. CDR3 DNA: TGTGCCAGCAGCTCCGTTACTAGCGGGGCGAACACCGGGGAGCTGTTTTTT. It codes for CASSSVTSGANTGELFF. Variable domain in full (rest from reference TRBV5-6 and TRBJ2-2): DAGVTQSPTHLIKTRGQQVTLRCSPKSGHDTVSWYQQALGQGPQFIFQYYEEEERQRGNFPDRFSGHQFPNYSSELNVNALLLGDSALYLCASSSVTSGANTGELFFGEGSRLTVL.

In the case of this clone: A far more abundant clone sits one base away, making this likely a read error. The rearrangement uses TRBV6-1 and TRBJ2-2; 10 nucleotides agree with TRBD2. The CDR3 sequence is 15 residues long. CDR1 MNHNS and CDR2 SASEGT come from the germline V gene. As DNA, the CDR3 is TGTGCCAGCAGAGCGGGGGGGCCAATCACCGGGGAGCTGTGTTTT. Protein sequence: CASRAGGPITGELCF.

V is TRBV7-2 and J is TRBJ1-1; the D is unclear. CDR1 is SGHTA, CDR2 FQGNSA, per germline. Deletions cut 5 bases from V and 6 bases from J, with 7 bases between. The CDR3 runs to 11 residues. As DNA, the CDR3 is TGTGCCAGCAGCGCCACGGCTGAAGCTTTCTTT. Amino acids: CASSATAEAFF. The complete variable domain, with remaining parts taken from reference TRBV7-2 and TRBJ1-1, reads GAGVSQSPSNKVTEKGKDVELRCDPISGHTALYWYRQSLGQGLEFLIYFQGNSAPDKSGLPSDRFSAERTGGSVSTLTIQRTQQEDSAVYLCASSATAEAFFGQGTRLTVV.

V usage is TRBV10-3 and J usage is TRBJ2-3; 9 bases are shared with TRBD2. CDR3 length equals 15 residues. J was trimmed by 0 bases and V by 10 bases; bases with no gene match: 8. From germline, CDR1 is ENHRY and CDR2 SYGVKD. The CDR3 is CATTLAGTSTDTQYF. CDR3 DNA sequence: TGTGCCACTACCCTAGCGGGGACTAGCACAGATACGCAGTATTTT.

The CDR3 reads CASSSRDRVDQPQHF. The CDR3 DNA follows: TGTGCCAGCAGTTCCAGGGACAGGGTAGATCAGCCCCAGCATTTT. The chain uses TRBV27 and TRBJ1-5; 9 bases agree with TRBD1. The trim removed 4 bases at V and 5 bases at J, leaving 6 bases unmatched. Germline V gene lookup returns CDR1 MNHEY and CDR2 SMNVEV (reference sequence). This CDR3 has 15 amino acids.

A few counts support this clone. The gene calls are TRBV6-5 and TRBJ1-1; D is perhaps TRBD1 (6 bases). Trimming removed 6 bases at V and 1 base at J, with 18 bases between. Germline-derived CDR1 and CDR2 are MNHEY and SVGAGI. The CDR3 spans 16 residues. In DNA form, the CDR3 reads TGTGCCAGCAGATACACAGGGTCGAGCGGGAACACTGAAGCTTTCTTT. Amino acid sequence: CASRYTGSSGNTEAFF.

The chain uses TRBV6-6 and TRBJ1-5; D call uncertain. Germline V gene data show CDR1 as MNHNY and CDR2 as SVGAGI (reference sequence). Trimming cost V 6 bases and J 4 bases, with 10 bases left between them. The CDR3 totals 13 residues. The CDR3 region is CASRHDGNQPQHF. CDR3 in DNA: TGTGCCAGCAGACACGACGGTAATCAGCCCCAGCATTTT.

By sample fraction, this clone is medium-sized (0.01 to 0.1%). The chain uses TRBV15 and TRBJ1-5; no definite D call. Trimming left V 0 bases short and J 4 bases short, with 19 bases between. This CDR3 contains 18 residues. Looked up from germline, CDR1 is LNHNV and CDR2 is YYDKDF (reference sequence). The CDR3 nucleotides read TGTGCCACCAGCAGAGAGATTGGAGCCGCTTCTAATAATCAGCCCCAGCATTTT. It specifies CATSREIGAASNNQPQHF.

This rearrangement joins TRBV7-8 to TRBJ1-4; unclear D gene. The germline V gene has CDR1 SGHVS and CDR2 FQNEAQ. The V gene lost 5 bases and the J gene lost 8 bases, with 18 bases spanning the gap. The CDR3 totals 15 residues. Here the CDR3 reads CASSPDVRLGEKLFF. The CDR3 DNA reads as TGTGCCAGCAGCCCAGATGTCAGGTTGGGCGAAAAACTGTTTTTT.

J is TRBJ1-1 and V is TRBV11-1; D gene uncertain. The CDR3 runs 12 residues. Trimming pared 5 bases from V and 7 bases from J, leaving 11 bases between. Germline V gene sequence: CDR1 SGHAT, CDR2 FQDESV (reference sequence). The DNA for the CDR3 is TGTGCCAGCAGCCCGTCGGGCAGTGAAGCTTTCTTT. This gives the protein CASSPSGSEAFF.

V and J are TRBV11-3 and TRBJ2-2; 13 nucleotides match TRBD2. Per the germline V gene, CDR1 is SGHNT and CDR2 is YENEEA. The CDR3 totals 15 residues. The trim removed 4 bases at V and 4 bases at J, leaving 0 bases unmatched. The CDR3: CASSWTSGSTGELFF. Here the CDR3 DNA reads TGTGCCAGCAGCTGGACTAGCGGGAGCACCGGGGAGCTGTTTTTT.

The DNA of the CDR3 is TGTGCCAGCAGCTTGCGCCGGGGGCCTAACTATGGCTACACCTTC. Its protein is CASSLRRGPNYGYTF. The chain joins TRBV9 to TRBJ1-2; tentatively, D is TRBD1 (6 bases). Trimming cost V 4 bases and J 0 bases, with 13 bases left between them. Germline V gene data show CDR1 as SGDLS and CDR2 as YYNGEE. There are 15 residues in the CDR3.